This T cell receptor (beta chain) was captured by sequencing in a study of T-cell reconstitution after alpha-beta-depleted transplantation in children. Points from the study as a whole: High day-60 TCRbeta diversity in some patients came from surviving recipient T cells and thymic progenitors.

As it was prepared, the TCRbeta library received unique molecular identifiers. TCRdb ran MiXCR on the PCR reads and lists one entry per CDR3 protein. The sample yields about 600,000 distinct CDR3 sequences, 10% to 15% seen once. Trimming removed 1 base from V and 5 bases from J, with 11 bases in between. Germline CDR1 reads SGHVS; CDR2 reads FNYEAQ. CDR3 length equals 15 residues. A word on this clonotype: Its specificity is not known.

The receptor was derived from a male patient younger than 18 who had a stem cell transplant for acute myeloid leukemia, so the T cells may come from the graft donor. The chain couples TRBV7-6 to TRBJ2-2; either TRBD1 or TRBD2 may supply D (6 bases each). Sequenced material: PBMCs, mostly from graft donor cells, taken 360 days after TCRalphabeta/CD19-depleted stem cell transplant. The CDR3 here is CASSLEGGRTGELFF. In DNA, the CDR3 is TGTGCCAGCAGCTTAGAAGGGGGGAGGACCGGGGAGCTGTTTTTT.